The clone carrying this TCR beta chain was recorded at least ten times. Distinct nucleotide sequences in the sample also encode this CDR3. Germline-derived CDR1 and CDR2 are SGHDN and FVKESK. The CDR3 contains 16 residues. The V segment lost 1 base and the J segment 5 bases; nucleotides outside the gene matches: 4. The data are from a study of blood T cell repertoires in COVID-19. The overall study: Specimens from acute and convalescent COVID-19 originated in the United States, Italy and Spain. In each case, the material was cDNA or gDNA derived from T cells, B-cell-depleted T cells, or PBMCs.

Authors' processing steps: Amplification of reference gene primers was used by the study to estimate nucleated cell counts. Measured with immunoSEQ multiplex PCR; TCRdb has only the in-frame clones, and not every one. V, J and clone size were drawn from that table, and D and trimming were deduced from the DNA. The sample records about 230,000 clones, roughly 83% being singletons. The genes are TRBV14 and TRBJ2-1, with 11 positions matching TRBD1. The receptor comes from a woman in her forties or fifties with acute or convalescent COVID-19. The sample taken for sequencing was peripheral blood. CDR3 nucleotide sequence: TGTGCCAGCAGCCAAGTCCCGGGACAGGGGGACAATGAGCAGTTCTTC. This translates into CASSQVPGQGDNEQFF. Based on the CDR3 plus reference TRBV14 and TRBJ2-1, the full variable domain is EAGVTQFPSHSVIEKGQTVTLRCDPISGHDNLYWYRRVMGKEIKFLLHFVKESKQDESGMPNNRFLAERTGGTYSTLKVQPAELEDSGVYFCASSQVPGQGDNEQFFGPGTRLTVL.